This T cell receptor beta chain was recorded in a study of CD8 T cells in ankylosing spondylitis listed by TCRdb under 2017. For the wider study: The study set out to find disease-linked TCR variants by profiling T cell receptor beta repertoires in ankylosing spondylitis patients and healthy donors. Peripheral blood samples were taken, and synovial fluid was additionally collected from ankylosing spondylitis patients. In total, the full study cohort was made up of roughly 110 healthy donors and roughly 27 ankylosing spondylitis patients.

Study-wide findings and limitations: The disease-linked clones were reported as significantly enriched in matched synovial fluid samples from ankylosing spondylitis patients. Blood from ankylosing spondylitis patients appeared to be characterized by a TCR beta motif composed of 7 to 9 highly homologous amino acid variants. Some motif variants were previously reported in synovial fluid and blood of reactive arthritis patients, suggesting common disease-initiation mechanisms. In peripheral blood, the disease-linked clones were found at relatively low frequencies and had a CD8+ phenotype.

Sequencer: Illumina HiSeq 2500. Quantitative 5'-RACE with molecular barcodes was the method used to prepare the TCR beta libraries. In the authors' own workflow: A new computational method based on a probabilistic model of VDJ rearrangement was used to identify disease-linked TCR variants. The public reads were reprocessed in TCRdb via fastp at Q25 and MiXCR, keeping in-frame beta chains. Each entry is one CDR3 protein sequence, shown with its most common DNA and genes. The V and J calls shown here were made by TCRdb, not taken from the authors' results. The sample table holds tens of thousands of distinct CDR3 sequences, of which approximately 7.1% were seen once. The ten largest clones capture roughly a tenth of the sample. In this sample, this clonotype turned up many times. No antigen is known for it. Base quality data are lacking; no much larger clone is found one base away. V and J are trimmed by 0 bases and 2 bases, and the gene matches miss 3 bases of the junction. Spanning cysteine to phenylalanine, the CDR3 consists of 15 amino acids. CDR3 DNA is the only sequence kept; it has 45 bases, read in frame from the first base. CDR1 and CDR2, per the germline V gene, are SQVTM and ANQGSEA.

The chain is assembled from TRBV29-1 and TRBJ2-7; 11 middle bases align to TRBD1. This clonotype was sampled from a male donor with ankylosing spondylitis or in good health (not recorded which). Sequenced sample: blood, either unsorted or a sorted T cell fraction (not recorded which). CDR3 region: CSVEEGTGGPYEQYF. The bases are TGCAGCGTTGAAGAAGGGACAGGGGGTCCCTACGAGCAGTACTTC.